Here is one T cell receptor beta chain with its context. These data belong to a study of T cells after yellow fever vaccination. Trimming stripped 7 bases from V and 0 bases from J, with 11 bases between. The CDR3 consists of 14 residues. Germline V gives CDR1 SGHTA, CDR2 FQGNSA. MiXCR, applied by TCRdb to the 5' RACE reads, yields one record per CDR3 protein. This table has about 230,000 distinct CDR3 sequences, 6% to 8% appearing once. The rearrangement joins TRBV7-2 to TRBJ2-3; TRBD2 might be the D (6 bases). Here the sequenced sample was CD4+ T cells sorted from PBMCs, taken on the day of the yellow fever booster vaccination. The sequence derives from a man in his thirties or forties who received the YFV17D yellow fever vaccine. This chain's CDR3 is CASTRAGSTDTQYF. CDR3 coding DNA: TGTGCCAGCACCCGAGCGGGCAGCACAGATACGCAGTATTTT.